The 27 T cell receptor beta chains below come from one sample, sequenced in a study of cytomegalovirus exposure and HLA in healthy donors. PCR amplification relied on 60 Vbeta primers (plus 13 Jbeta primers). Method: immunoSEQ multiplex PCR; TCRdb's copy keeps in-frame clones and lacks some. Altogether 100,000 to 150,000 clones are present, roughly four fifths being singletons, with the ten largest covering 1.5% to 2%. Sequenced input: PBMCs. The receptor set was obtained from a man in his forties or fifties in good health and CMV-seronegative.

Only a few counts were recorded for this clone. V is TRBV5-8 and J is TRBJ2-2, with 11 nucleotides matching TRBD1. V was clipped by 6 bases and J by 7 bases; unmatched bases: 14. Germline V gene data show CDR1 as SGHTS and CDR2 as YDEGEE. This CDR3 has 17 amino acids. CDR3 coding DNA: TGTGCCAGCACCAGGACAGGGGGCGAGTCCATAGGCGGGGAGCTGTTTTTT. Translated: CASTRTGGESIGGELFF.

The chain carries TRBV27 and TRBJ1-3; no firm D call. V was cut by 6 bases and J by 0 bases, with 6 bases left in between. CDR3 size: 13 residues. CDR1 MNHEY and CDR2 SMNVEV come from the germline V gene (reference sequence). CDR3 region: CASRSNSGNTIYF. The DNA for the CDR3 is TGTGCCAGCAGATCCAACTCTGGAAACACCATATATTTT.

This chain's CDR3 is CASRTGTSSYEQYF. The CDR3 DNA reads as TGTGCCAGTAGGACCGGGACTAGCTCCTACGAGCAGTACTTC. The genes are TRBV19 and TRBJ2-7; TRBD2 agrees at 8 bases. V trimming: 6 bases; J trimming: 0 bases; junction bases outside the gene matches: 4. The length of the CDR3 is 14 residues. Germline CDR1 LNHDA, CDR2 SQIVND (reference sequence).

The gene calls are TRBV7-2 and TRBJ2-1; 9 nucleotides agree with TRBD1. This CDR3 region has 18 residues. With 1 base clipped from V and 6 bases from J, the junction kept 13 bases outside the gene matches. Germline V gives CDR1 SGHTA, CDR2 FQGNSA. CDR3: CASSLEGSGTGLRNEQFF. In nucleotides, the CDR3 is TGTGCCAGCAGCTTAGAGGGGTCGGGGACAGGGCTACGCAATGAGCAGTTCTTC.

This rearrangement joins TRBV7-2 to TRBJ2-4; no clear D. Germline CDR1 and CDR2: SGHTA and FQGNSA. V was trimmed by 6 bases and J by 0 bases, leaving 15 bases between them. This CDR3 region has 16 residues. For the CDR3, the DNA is TGTGCCAGCAGTCGCGACTCCGCCCTAGCCAAAAACATTCAGTACTTC. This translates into CASSRDSALAKNIQYF. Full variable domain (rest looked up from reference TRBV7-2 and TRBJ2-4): GAGVSQSPSNKVTEKGKDVELRCDPISGHTALYWYRQSLGQGLEFLIYFQGNSAPDKSGLPSDRFSAERTGGSVSTLTIQRTQQEDSAVYLCASSRDSALAKNIQYFGAGTRLSVL.

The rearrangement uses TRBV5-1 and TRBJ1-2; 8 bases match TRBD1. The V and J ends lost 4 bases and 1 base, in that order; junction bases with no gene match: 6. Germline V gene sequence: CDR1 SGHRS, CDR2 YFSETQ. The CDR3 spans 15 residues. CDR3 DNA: TGCGCCAGCAGCCCGCAGGGGGCTTATAACTATGGCTACACCTTC. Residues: CASSPQGAYNYGYTF.

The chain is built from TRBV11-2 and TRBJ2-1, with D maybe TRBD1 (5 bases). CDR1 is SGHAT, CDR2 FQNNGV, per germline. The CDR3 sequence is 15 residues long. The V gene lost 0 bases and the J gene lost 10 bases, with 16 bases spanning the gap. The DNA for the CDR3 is TGTGCCAGCAGCTTAGATGCACAGGCTCCGCGGGAGCAGTTCTTC. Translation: CASSLDAQAPREQFF.

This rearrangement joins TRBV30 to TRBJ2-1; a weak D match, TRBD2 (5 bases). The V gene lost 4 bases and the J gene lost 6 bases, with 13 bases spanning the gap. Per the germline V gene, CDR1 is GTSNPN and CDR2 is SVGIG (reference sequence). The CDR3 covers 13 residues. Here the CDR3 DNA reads TGTGCCTGGAAGACAAAGAGCGGCAATGAGCAGTTCTTC. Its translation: CAWKTKSGNEQFF.

CDR3 region: CASRDPGQGSYGYTF. CDR3 in DNA: TGTGCCAGCAGAGACCCGGGACAGGGGAGCTATGGCTACACCTTC. The chain carries TRBV6-1 and TRBJ1-2; 10 bases are shared with TRBD1. Germline trimming cut 6 bases from V and 4 bases from J; bases unmatched to any gene: 8. This CDR3 spans 15 amino acids. Germline V CDR1 and CDR2: MNHNS, SASEGT.

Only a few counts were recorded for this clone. CDR3 bases: TGCGCCAGCAGAACCGGTGGGGCCAACGTCCTGACTTTC. It is translated as CASRTGGANVLTF. This chain links TRBV5-1 with TRBJ2-6; D ambiguous. V lost 5 bases to trimming and J lost 3 bases, with 6 bases between them. CDR3 length equals 13 residues. CDR1 is SGHRS and CDR2 is YFSETQ in the germline V gene.

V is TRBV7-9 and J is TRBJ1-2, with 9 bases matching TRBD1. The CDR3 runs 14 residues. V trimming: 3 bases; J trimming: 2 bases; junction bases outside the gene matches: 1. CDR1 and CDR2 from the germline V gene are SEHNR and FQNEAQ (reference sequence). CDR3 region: CASSFGQGNYGYTF. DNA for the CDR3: TGTGCCAGCAGCTTCGGACAGGGGAACTATGGCTACACCTTC.

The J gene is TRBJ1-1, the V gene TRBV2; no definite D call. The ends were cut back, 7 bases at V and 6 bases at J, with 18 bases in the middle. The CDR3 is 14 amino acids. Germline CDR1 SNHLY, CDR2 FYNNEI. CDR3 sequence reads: CASTVVRGLSEAFF. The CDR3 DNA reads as TGTGCCAGCACCGTGGTCAGAGGCCTGTCTGAAGCTTTCTTT.

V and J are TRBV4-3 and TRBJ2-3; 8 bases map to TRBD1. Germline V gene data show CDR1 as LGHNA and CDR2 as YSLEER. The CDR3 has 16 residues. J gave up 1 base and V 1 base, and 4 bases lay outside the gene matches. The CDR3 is CASSQGTGSGTDTQYF. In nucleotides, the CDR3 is TGCGCCAGCAGCCAAGGGACAGGGAGCGGCACAGATACGCAGTATTTT.

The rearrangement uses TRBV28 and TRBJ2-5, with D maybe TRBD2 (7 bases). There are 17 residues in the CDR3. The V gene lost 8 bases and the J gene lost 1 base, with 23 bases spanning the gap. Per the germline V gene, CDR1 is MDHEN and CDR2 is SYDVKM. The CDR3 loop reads CASGGAMWGSRQETQYF. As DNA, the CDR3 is TGTGCCAGCGGGGGGGCTATGTGGGGTAGTCGCCAAGAGACCCAGTACTTC.

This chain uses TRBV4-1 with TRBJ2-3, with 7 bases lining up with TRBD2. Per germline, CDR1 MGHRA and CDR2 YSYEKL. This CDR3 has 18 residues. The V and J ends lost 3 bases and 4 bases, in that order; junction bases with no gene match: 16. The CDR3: CASSQRAGGGGNPDTQYF. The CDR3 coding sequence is TGCGCCAGCAGCCAGAGAGCTGGTGGGGGGGGTAACCCAGATACGCAGTATTTT.

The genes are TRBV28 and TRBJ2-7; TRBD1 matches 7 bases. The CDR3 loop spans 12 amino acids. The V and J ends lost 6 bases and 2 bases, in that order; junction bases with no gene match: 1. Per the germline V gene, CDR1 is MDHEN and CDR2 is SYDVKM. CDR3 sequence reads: CASRGQTYEQYF. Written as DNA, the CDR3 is TGTGCCAGCAGGGGACAGACCTACGAGCAGTACTTC.

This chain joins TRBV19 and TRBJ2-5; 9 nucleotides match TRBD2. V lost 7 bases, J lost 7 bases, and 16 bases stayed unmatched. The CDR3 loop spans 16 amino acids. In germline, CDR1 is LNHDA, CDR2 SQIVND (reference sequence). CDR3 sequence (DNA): TGTGCCAGTACGTCCAGCGGGGGGCGGACGATGGGGACCCAGTACTTC. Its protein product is CASTSSGGRTMGTQYF.

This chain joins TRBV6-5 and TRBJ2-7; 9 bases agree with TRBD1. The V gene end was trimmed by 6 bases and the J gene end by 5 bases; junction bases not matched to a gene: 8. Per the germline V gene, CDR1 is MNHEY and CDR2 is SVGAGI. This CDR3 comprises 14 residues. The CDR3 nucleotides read TGTGCCAGCAGGCGGGACAGGGAAGGCAACGAGCAGTACTTC. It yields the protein CASRRDREGNEQYF.

In nucleotides, the CDR3 is TGCGCCAGCAGCTCGGCCCTGACAGGAGATGGCTACACCTTC. It encodes CASSSALTGDGYTF. J is TRBJ1-2 and V is TRBV5-1, with TRBD1 as a possible D gene (6 bases). V lost 3 bases and J 6 bases, leaving 15 bases between the germline ends. This CDR3 is 14 amino acids long. Looked up from germline, CDR1 is SGHRS and CDR2 is YFSETQ.

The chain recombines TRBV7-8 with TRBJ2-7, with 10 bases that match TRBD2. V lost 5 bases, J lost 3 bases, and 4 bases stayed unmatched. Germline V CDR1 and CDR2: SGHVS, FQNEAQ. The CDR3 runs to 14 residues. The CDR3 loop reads CASSATSGDYEQYF. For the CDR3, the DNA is TGTGCCAGCAGCGCAACTAGCGGGGACTACGAGCAGTACTTC.

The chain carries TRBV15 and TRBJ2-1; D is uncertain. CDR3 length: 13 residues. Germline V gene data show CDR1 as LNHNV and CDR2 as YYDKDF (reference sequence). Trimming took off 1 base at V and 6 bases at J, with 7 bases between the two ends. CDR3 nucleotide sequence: TGTGCCACCAGCAGAGCACAGTCCAATGAGCAGTTCTTC. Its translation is CATSRAQSNEQFF.

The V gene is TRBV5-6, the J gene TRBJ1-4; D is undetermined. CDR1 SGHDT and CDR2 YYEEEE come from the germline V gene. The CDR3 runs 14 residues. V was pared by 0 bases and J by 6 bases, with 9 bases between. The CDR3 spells CASSLAATHEKLFF. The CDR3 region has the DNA TGTGCCAGCAGCTTGGCCGCGACACATGAAAAACTGTTTTTT.

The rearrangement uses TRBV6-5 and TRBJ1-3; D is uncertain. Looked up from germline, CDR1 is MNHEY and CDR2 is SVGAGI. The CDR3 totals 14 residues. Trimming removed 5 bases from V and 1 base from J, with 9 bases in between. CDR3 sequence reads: CASSPGSSGNTIYF. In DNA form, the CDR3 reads TGTGCCAGCAGTCCAGGATCATCTGGAAACACCATATATTTT.

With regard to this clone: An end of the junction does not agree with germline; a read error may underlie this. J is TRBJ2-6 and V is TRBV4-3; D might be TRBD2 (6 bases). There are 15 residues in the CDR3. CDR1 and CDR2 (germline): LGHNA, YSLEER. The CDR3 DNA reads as TGCGCCAGCAGCCACCCCGGGACTGGGGCCAACGGCCTGACTTTC. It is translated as CASSHPGTGANGLTF.

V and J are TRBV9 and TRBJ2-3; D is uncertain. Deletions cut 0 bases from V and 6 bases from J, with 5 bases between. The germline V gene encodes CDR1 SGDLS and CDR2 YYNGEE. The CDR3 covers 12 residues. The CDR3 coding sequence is TGTGCCAGCAGCGTAGCTTTGGATACGCAGTATTTT. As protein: CASSVALDTQYF.

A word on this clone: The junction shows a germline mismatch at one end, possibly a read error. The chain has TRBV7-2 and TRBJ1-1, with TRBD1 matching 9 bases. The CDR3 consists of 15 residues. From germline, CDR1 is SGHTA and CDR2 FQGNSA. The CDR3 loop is CASSLPTGQGTQAFF. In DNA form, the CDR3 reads TGTGCCAGCAGCTTACCGACGGGACAGGGCACTCAAGCTTTCTTT.

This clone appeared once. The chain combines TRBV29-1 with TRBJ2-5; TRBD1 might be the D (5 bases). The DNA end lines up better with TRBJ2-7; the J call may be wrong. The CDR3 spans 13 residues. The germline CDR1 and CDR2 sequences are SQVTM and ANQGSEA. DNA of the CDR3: TGCAGCGTTGTACAGGCGATTTCCTACGAGCAGTACTTC. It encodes CSVVQAISYEQYF.